This T cell receptor (beta chain) emerged from a study of beta chain features in type 1 diabetes. Of the isolated RNA, all was reverse transcribed, and so the sequenced material was expressed TCRB transcripts. Assay: immunoSEQ multiplex PCR; the TCRdb copy retains only in-frame clones and omits some. The sample carries 130,000 or so clones, around 9% recorded once. This CDR3 has 15 amino acids. After removal of 7 bases from V and 8 bases from J, the junction contained 5 bases not matched to a gene. Germline V gene data show CDR1 as SEHNR and CDR2 as FQNEAQ (reference sequence). This clone was seen a few times. As yet, its antigen is unknown. Study-level results: TCRB CDR3s from Type 1 diabetes patients were moderately but significantly shorter in all four CD4+ subsets.

Sequenced sample: central memory CD4+ T cells from blood. This chain links TRBV7-9 with TRBJ2-1, with 16 positions matching TRBD2. The receptor was derived from a man aged 25 to 40 with type 1 diabetes. The CDR3 bases are TGTGCCAGCACCTCAGGGACTAGCGGGGGGGATGAGCAGTTCTTC. It translates to CASTSGTSGGDEQFF.